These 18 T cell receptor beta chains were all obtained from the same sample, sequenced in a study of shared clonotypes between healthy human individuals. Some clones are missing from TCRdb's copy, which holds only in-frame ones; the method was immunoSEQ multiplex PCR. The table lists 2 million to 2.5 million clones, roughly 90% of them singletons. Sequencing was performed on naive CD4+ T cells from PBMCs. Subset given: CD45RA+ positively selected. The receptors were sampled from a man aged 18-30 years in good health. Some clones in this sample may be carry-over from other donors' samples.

The CDR3: CARGQGEGAGANVLTF. As DNA, the CDR3 is TGCGCCAGGGGGCAGGGTGAGGGTGCTGGGGCCAACGTCCTGACTTTC. This chain connects TRBV10-1 to TRBJ2-6; TRBD1 or TRBD2 may be the D gene (5 bases each). Looked up from germline, CDR1 is WNHNN and CDR2 is SYGVQD (reference sequence). The V end lost 9 bases, the J end lost 2 bases, and 17 bases lay between the germline ends. CDR3 size: 16 residues.

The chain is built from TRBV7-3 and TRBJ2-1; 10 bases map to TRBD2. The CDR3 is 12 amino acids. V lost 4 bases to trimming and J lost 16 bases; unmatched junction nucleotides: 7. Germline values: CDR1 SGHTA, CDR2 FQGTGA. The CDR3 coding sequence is TGTGCCAGCAGCTCCTCCGGGACTAGCGTATTCTTC. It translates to CASSSSGTSVFF.

The CDR3 is CASSLGSPGWRTEAFF. CDR3 in DNA: TGTGCCAGCAGCCTAGGATCCCCGGGGTGGAGGACTGAAGCTTTCTTT. V and J are TRBV7-2 and TRBJ1-1; no clear D gene. From germline, CDR1 is SGHTA and CDR2 FQGNSA. The length of the CDR3 is 16 residues. V was trimmed by 5 bases and J by 5 bases, leaving 21 bases between them.

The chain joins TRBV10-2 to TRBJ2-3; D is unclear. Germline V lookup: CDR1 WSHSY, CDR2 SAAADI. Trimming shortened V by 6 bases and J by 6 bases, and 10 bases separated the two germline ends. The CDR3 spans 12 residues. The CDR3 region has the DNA TGCGCCAGCAGCTTAAGGAGTGATACGCAGTATTTT. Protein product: CASSLRSDTQYF.

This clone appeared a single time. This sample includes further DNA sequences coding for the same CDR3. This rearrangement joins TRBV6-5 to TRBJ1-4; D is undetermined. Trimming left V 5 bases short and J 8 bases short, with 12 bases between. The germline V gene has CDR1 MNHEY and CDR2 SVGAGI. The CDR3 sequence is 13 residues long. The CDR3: CASSDRGGEKLFF. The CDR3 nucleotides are TGTGCCAGCAGTGACCGGGGAGGGGAAAAACTGTTTTTT.

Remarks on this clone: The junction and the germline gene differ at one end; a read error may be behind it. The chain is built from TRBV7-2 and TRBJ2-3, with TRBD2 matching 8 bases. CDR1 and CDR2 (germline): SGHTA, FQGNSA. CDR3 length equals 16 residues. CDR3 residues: CASSLGAQRETDTQYF. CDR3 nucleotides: TGTGCCAGCAGTTTAGGGGCGCAGCGGGAGACAGATACGCAGTATTTT.

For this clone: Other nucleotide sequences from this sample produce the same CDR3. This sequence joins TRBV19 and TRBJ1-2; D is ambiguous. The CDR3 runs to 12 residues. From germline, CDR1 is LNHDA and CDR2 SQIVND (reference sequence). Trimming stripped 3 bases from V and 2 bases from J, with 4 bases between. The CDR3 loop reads CASSISNYGYTF. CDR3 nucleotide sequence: TGTGCCAGTAGTATTTCCAACTATGGCTACACCTTC.

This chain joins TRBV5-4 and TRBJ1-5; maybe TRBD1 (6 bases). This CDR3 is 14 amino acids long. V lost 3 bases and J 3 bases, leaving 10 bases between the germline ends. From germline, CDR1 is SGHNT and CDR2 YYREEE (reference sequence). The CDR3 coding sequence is TGTGCCAGCAGCTCCGGACAGCACAATCAGCCCCAGCATTTT. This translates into CASSSGQHNQPQHF.

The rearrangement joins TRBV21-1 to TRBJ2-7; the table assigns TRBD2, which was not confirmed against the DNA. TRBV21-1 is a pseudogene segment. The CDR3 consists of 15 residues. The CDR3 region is CASVKTGLRSYEQYF. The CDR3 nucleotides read TGTGCCAGCGTCAAAACGGGATTACGCTCCTACGAGCAGTACTTC.

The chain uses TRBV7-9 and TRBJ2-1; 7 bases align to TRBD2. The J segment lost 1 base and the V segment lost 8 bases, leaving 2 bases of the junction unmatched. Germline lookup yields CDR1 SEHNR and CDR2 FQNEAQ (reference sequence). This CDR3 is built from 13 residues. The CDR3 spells CASGGSSYNEQFF. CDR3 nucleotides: TGTGCCAGCGGCGGGAGTTCCTACAATGAGCAGTTCTTC.

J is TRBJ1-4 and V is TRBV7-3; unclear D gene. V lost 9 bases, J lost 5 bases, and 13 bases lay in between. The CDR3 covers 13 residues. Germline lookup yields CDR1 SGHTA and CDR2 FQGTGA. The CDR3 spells CARRHEKNEKLFF. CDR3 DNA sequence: TGTGCCAGACGCCATGAGAAAAATGAAAAACTGTTTTTT.

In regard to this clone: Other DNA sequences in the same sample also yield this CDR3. This chain's CDR3 is CASSLSRETQYF. The CDR3 nucleotides are TGTGCCAGCAGCTTATCCCGGGAGACCCAGTACTTC. The chain joins TRBV7-2 to TRBJ2-5; D ambiguous. The CDR3 loop spans 12 amino acids. The germline gives CDR1 SGHTA, CDR2 FQGNSA. Trimming shortened V by 2 bases and J by 5 bases, and 6 bases separated the two germline ends.

CDR3 loop: CASSPGGGQPQHF. CDR3 bases: TGTGCCAGCAGCCCAGGGGGGGGTCAGCCCCAGCATTTT. The gene calls are TRBV7-8 and TRBJ1-5; TRBD1 matches at 7 bases. With 5 bases clipped from V and 6 bases from J, the junction kept 4 bases outside the gene matches. This CDR3 contains 13 residues. Germline V gene data show CDR1 as SGHVS and CDR2 as FQNEAQ.

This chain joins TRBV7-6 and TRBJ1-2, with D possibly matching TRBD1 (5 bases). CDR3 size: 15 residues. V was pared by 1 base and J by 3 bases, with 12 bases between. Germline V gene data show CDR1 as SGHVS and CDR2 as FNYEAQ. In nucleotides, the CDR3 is TGTGCCAGCAGCTTAGTATCGGGGGTAGACTATGGCTACACCTTC. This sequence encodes CASSLVSGVDYGYTF.

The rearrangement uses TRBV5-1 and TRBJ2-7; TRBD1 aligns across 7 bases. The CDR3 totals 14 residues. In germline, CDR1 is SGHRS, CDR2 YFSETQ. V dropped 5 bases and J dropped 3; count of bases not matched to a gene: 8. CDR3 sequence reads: CASRVGTDSYEQYF. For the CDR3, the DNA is TGCGCCAGCAGGGTTGGGACAGACAGCTACGAGCAGTACTTC.

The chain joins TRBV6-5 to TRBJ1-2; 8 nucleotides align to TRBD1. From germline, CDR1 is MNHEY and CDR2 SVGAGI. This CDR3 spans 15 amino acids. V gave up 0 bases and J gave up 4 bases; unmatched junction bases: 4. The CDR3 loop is CASSYSFQGAYGYTF. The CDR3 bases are TGTGCCAGCAGTTACTCGTTTCAGGGGGCCTATGGCTACACCTTC.

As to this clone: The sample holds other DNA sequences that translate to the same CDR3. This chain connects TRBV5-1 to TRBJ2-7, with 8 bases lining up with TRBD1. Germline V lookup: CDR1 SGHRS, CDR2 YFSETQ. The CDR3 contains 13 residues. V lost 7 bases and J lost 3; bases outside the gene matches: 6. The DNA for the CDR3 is TGCGCCAGCCGCCCCGGGACAGGCTACGAGCAGTACTTC. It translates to CASRPGTGYEQYF.

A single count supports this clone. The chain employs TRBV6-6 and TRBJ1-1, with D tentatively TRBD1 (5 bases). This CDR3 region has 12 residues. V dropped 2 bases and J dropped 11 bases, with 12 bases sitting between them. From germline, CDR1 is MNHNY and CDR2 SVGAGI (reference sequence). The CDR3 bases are TGTGCCAGCAGTTACGAACGGGGGTTGGCTTTCTTT. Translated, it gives CASSYERGLAFF.